Each of the 27 T cell receptor beta chains below was sequenced from the same sample in a study of blood T cell repertoires in COVID-19. The repertoire was sequenced with immunoSEQ multiplex PCR; TCRdb's copy has only in-frame clones and lacks some. The table has about 380,000 clones, 88% seen once; the top ten hold 0.9% to 1.5%. The sequenced sample was PBMCs or T cells enriched from blood (not recorded which). All receptors derive from a woman aged 18-29 years who had recovered from COVID-19.

The chain joins TRBV2 to TRBJ2-5; D possibly corresponds to TRBD1 (6 bases). Germline assignment: CDR1 SNHLY and CDR2 FYNNEI. CDR3 length: 15 residues. V lost 3 bases and J 5 bases, leaving 16 bases between the germline ends. The CDR3 DNA is TGTGCCAGCAGTGAGCGCGGACAGATTAGCGAGACCCAGTACTTC. Translating it yields CASSERGQISETQYF.

The chain links TRBV28 to TRBJ2-7; the D gene is possibly TRBD2 (7 bases). Trimming shortened V by 4 bases and J by 4 bases, and 23 bases separated the two germline ends. This CDR3 has 17 residues. The germline V gene has CDR1 MDHEN and CDR2 SYDVKM. CDR3 residues: CASSSFGGAGVRYEQYF. Written as DNA, the CDR3 is TGTGCCAGCAGTTCATTTGGGGGGGCAGGCGTAAGGTACGAGCAGTACTTC.

CDR3 in amino acids: CAWRNSRQGAQHF. DNA for the CDR3: TGTGCCTGGAGGAACAGTCGTCAAGGGGCCCAGCATTTT. The chain combines TRBV30 with TRBJ1-5; D might be TRBD1 (5 bases). Between the trimmed V and J ends, which lost 3 bases and 11 bases, there was a span of 17 bases. This CDR3 contains 13 residues. Germline V CDR1 and CDR2: GTSNPN, SVGIG (reference sequence). The full variable domain, its missing parts supplied by reference TRBV30 and TRBJ1-5, is SQTIHQWPATLVQPVGSPLSLECTVEGTSNPNLYWYRQAAGRGLQLLFYSVGIGQISSEVPQNLSASRPQDRQFILSSKKLLLSDSGFYLCAWRNSRQGAQHFGDGTRLSIL.

This clone was counted once. The chain uses TRBV9 and TRBJ2-7, with 8 bases that match TRBD1. V was pared by 4 bases and J by 4 bases, with 7 bases of the junction left unmatched. This CDR3 contains 14 residues. The germline CDR1 and CDR2 sequences are SGDLS and YYNGEE. The CDR3 is CASSLTGDGYEQYF. In DNA form, the CDR3 reads TGTGCCAGCAGCCTGACAGGGGATGGGTACGAGCAGTACTTC.

The V and J genes are TRBV25-1 and TRBJ1-4; D gene ambiguous. CDR1 is MGHDK, CDR2 SYGVNS, per germline. V was shortened by 6 bases and J by 8 bases, with 10 bases between the two germline ends. The CDR3 sequence is 12 residues long. CDR3 amino acids: CASSPGGEKLFF. The CDR3 nucleotides read TGTGCCAGCAGCCCTGGAGGAGAAAAACTGTTTTTT.

This chain links TRBV27 with TRBJ2-7; TRBD2 matches at 7 bases. With 0 bases clipped from V and 0 bases from J, the junction kept 5 bases outside the gene matches. CDR3 length: 16 amino acids. The germline V gene has CDR1 MNHEY and CDR2 SMNVEV (reference sequence). The chain's CDR3 is CASSLSQLAVSYEQYF. Written as DNA, the CDR3 is TGTGCCAGCAGTTTATCTCAGCTAGCGGTCTCCTACGAGCAGTACTTC.

The chain links TRBV18 to TRBJ1-3; maybe TRBD1 (5 bases). V was trimmed by 0 bases and J by 4 bases, leaving 10 bases between them. Germline V gene data show CDR1 as KGHSH and CDR2 as LQKENI. The CDR3 extends over 15 amino acids. The CDR3 loop is CASSPPQGNGNTIYF. DNA for the CDR3: TGTGCCAGCTCACCACCCCAGGGTAACGGAAACACCATATATTTT.

The gene calls are TRBV15 and TRBJ2-1; 7 bases line up with TRBD1. This CDR3 contains 16 residues. Germline CDR1 and CDR2: LNHNV and YYDKDF (reference sequence). V lost 4 bases to trimming and J lost 4 bases; unmatched junction nucleotides: 10. The CDR3 reads CATSTNPVGQYNEQFF. CDR3 DNA: TGTGCCACCAGCACAAATCCGGTGGGACAGTACAATGAGCAGTTCTTC.

The chain joins TRBV24-1 to TRBJ2-3; possible D gene TRBD2, 6 bases. This CDR3 has 12 residues. Germline CDR1 is KGHDR and CDR2 is SFDVKD. Trimming stripped 9 bases from V and 6 bases from J, with 12 bases between. The CDR3 region is CATGQGLDTQYF. CDR3 sequence (DNA): TGTGCCACCGGGCAGGGACTGGATACGCAGTATTTT.

This clone has at least ten counts. The gene calls are TRBV19 and TRBJ2-3; TRBD1 aligns across 7 bases. V shed 4 bases and J 6 bases; nucleotides not matched to a gene: 10. From germline, CDR1 is LNHDA and CDR2 SQIVND (reference sequence). The CDR3 totals 15 residues. The CDR3 nucleotides read TGTGCCAGTAGTAAAGGGGGCGAGGGATGGGATACGCAGTATTTT. Protein product: CASSKGGEGWDTQYF.

The chain combines TRBV7-9 with TRBJ2-6; TRBD2 agrees at 8 bases. Germline CDR1 is SEHNR and CDR2 is FQNEAQ (reference sequence). There are 18 residues in the CDR3. V dropped 6 bases and J dropped 0; count of bases not matched to a gene: 10. CDR3 coding DNA: TGTGCCAGCAGTCCCCCGGGGGGGGCGCACTCTGGGGCCAACGTCCTGACTTTC. Translated, it gives CASSPPGGAHSGANVLTF.

The chain has TRBV4-1 and TRBJ2-3, with TRBD2 matching 8 bases. Trimming removed 5 bases from V and 3 bases from J; junction bases left unmatched: 7. The CDR3 is 15 residues long. CDR1 and CDR2 from the germline V gene are MGHRA and YSYEKL. The CDR3 region has the DNA TGCGCCAGCAGCTTCGGGGGGGAAGGTACAGATACGCAGTATTTT. Residues: CASSFGGEGTDTQYF.

This clone was picked up a small number of times. The gene calls are TRBV5-1 and TRBJ1-3; D might be TRBD1 (5 bases). V gave up 0 bases and J gave up 0 bases, with 7 bases separating them. Germline CDR1 reads SGHRS; CDR2 reads YFSETQ. The CDR3 contains 15 residues. The CDR3 loop reads CASSLGQPSGNTIYF. CDR3 nucleotides: TGCGCCAGCAGCTTGGGACAGCCCTCTGGAAACACCATATATTTT.

The V call is TRBV14, the J call TRBJ2-2; the D is unclear. The length of the CDR3 is 12 residues. Per germline, CDR1 SGHDN and CDR2 FVKESK. Trimming cost V 8 bases and J 1 base, with 5 bases left between them. In DNA form, the CDR3 reads TGTGCCAGCCGGGTGAACACCGGGGAGCTGTTTTTT. As protein: CASRVNTGELFF.

The gene calls are TRBV30 and TRBJ2-2, with D possibly TRBD1 on 6 matching bases. Germline values: CDR1 GTSNPN, CDR2 SVGIG (reference sequence). This CDR3 region has 14 residues. The germline V and J ends were trimmed by 8 bases and 2 bases, with 15 bases remaining between them. CDR3 coding DNA: TGTGCCCGAAAGGGACACTTAAACACCGGGGAGCTGTTTTTT. Translating gives CARKGHLNTGELFF.

The chain joins TRBV9 to TRBJ1-6; 7 nucleotides line up with TRBD1. J gave up 5 bases and V 3 bases, and 2 bases lay outside the gene matches. The CDR3 sequence is 14 residues long. In germline, CDR1 is SGDLS, CDR2 YYNGEE. CDR3 sequence: CASSATGNNSPLHF. The CDR3 DNA reads TGTGCCAGCAGCGCGACAGGGAATAATTCACCCCTCCACTTT.

The chain links TRBV6-2 or TRBV6-3 to TRBJ2-3; tentatively, D is TRBD2 (6 bases). Per germline, CDR1 MNHEY and CDR2 SVGEGT. This CDR3 is built from 18 residues. Trimming took 5 bases from V and 4 from J, leaving 25 bases between them. CDR3 in amino acids: CASSKLPLLAMGADTQYF. For the CDR3, the DNA is TGTGCCAGCAGTAAGTTGCCCCTGCTAGCGATGGGGGCAGATACGCAGTATTTT.

CDR3 in DNA: TGCGCCAGCAGCTTTCTTGCCGGGACAGGAGTGAGGCCCCAAGAGACCCAGTACTTC. Translation: CASSFLAGTGVRPQETQYF. The J gene is TRBJ2-5, the V gene TRBV5-1, with 8 bases identical to TRBD1. J lost 1 base, V lost 2 bases, and 16 bases had no gene match. Germline lookup yields CDR1 SGHRS and CDR2 YFSETQ. This CDR3 contains 19 residues. Supplemented by reference TRBV5-1 and TRBJ2-5, the full variable domain reads KAGVTQTPRYLIKTRGQQVTLSCSPISGHRSVSWYQQTPGQGLQFLFEYFSETQRNKGNFPGRFSGRQFSNSRSEMNVSTLELGDSALYLCASSFLAGTGVRPQETQYFGPGTRLLVL.

This clone was detected once. This chain joins TRBV6-4 and TRBJ2-1; TRBD1 agrees at 7 bases. The trim removed 3 bases at V and 8 bases at J, leaving 1 base unmatched. This CDR3 is 12 amino acids long. Germline loops: CDR1 MRHNA, CDR2 SNTAGT. The CDR3 reads CASSEQGYEQFF. The CDR3 DNA sequence: TGTGCCAGCAGTGAACAGGGGTATGAGCAGTTCTTC.

The chain employs TRBV2 and TRBJ2-3; D is ambiguous. The CDR3 is made up of 12 amino acids. V was shortened by 7 bases and J by 3 bases, with 8 bases between the two germline ends. Germline loops: CDR1 SNHLY, CDR2 FYNNEI. Written as DNA, the CDR3 is TGTGCCAGCAATCCCAGAACAGATACGCAGTATTTT. Translation gives CASNPRTDTQYF.

This CDR3 reads CASSFIREGESRNQPQHF. The CDR3 DNA is TGTGCCAGCAGTTTCATCAGGGAAGGGGAATCCCGCAATCAGCCCCAGCATTTT. J is TRBJ1-5 and V is TRBV25-1; the D gene is possibly TRBD1 (5 bases). There are 18 residues in the CDR3. Trimming took 5 bases from V and 2 from J, leaving 22 bases between them. The germline V gene encodes CDR1 MGHDK and CDR2 SYGVNS.

The gene calls are TRBV20-1 and TRBJ2-1; a weak D match, TRBD1 (6 bases). Germline CDR1 DFQATT, CDR2 SNEGSKA (reference sequence). This CDR3 contains 14 residues. V lost 3 bases, J lost 2 bases, and 11 bases lay in between. As DNA, the CDR3 is TGCAGTGCTAGTCGAGGGGGTGCCTACAATGAGCAGTTCTTC. It encodes CSASRGGAYNEQFF.

The chain couples TRBV19 to TRBJ1-1, with 7 positions matching TRBD1. CDR3 length: 14 residues. V was pared by 8 bases and J by 0 bases, with 6 bases of the junction left unmatched. Germline loops: CDR1 LNHDA, CDR2 SQIVND (reference sequence). The CDR3 DNA is TGTGCCAGTCGTTGGACAGGATTGAACACTGAAGCTTTCTTT. Protein sequence: CASRWTGLNTEAFF.

The chain combines TRBV28 with TRBJ2-5, with a possible D match to TRBD2 (6 bases). This CDR3 contains 11 residues. CDR1 and CDR2 (germline): MDHEN, SYDVKM. V was shortened by 6 bases and J by 5 bases, with 7 bases between the two germline ends. Here the CDR3 DNA reads TGTGCCAGCAGCGCGGGGGAGACCCAGTACTTC. It is translated as CASSAGETQYF. Supplemented by reference TRBV28 and TRBJ2-5, the full variable domain reads DVKVTQSSRYLVKRTGEKVFLECVQDMDHENMFWYRQDPGLGLRLIYFSYDVKMKEKGDIPEGYSVSREKKERFSLILESASTNQTSMYLCASSAGETQYFGPGTRLLVL.

V usage is TRBV20-1 and J usage is TRBJ1-5; a weak D match, TRBD1 (5 bases). Germline CDR1 is DFQATT and CDR2 is SNEGSKA (reference sequence). With 3 bases removed from V and 0 bases from J, the gap between germline ends came to 18 bases. CDR3 length: 17 residues. CDR3 in DNA: TGCAGTGCTAGTGTTGTCGACAGTCCATATAGCAATCAGCCCCAGCATTTT. Encoded protein: CSASVVDSPYSNQPQHF.

V usage is TRBV7-8 and J usage is TRBJ2-7; TRBD2 is a possible D gene (6 bases). There are 16 residues in the CDR3. The germline V and J ends were trimmed by 2 bases and 1 base, with 15 bases remaining between them. Germline-derived CDR1 and CDR2 are SGHVS and FQNEAQ. CDR3 coding DNA: TGTGCCAGCAGCTTATCCCCCCGCGGGGAATCCTACGAGCAGTACTTC. This sequence encodes CASSLSPRGESYEQYF.

This clone has a single count. Different DNA sequences within this sample yield the same CDR3. V and J are TRBV19 and TRBJ1-2, with D possibly matching TRBD1 (5 bases). Germline lookup yields CDR1 LNHDA and CDR2 SQIVND (reference sequence). The CDR3 spans 14 residues. V was clipped by 3 bases and J by 2 bases, with 10 bases between them. The CDR3 reads CASSITGPNYGYTF. DNA of the CDR3: TGTGCCAGTAGTATTACAGGTCCAAACTATGGCTACACCTTC. The entire variable domain, with the rest obtained from reference TRBV19 and TRBJ1-2, is as follows: DGGITQSPKYLFRKEGQNVTLSCEQNLNHDAMYWYRQDPGQGLRLIYYSQIVNDFQKGDIAEGYSVSREKKESFPLTVTSAQKNPTAFYLCASSITGPNYGYTFGSGTRLTVV.